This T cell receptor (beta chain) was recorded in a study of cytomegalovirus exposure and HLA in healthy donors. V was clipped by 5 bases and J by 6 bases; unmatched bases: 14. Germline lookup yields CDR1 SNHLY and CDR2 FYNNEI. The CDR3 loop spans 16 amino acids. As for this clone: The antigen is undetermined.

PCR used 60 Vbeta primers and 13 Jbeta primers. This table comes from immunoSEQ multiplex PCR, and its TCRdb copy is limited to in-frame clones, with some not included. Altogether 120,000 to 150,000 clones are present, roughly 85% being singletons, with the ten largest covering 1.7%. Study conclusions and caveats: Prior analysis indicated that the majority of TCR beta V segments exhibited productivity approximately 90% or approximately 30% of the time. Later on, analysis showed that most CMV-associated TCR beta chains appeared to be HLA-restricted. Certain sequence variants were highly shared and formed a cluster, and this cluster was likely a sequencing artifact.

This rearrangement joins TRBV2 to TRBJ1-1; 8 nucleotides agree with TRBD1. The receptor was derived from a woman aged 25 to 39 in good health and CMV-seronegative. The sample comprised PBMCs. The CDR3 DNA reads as TGTGCCAGCAGTTCCGAACTAGGACAGGGCAGGTCTGAAGCTTTCTTT. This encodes CASSSELGQGRSEAFF.